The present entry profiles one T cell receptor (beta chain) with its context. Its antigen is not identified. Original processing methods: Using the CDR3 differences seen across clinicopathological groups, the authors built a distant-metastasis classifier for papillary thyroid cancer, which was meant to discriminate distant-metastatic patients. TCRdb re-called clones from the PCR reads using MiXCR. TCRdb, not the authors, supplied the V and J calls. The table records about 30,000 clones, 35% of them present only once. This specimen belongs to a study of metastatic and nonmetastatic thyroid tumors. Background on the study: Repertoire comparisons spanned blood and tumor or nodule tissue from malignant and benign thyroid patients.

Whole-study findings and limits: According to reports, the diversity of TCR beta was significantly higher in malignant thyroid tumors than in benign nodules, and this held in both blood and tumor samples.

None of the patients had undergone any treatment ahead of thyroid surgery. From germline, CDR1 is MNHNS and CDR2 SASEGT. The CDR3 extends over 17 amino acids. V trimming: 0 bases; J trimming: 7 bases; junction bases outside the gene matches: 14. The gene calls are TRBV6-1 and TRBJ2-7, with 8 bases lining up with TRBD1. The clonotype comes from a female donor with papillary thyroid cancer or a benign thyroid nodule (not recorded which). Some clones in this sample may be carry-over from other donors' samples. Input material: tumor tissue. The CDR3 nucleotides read TGTGCCAGCAGTGAAGCGGGGGCTGGACAGGGACTCGGGGAGCAGTACTTC. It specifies CASSEAGAGQGLGEQYF.